These 3 T cell receptor beta chains came from one sample sequenced in a study of T cells in Graves' hyperthyroidism and ophthalmopathy. Using RNA transcripts as the source, TCR beta CDR3 regions were amplified. A first-round RT-PCR of the TCR CDR3 used the HTBI primer set. MiXCR, applied by TCRdb to the multiplex PCR reads, yields one record per CDR3 protein. This sample carries around 690,000 distinct CDR3 sequences, around 21% of them seen once, and the ten largest clones take 30% to 40%. Source material: blood. The receptor set was obtained from a man aged 30 to 39 with Graves' ophthalmopathy.

The V gene is TRBV2, the J gene TRBJ1-6; 10 bases match TRBD1. Germline CDR1 reads SNHLY; CDR2 reads FYNNEI. The junction had 4 bases not matched to a gene; V was cut back by 5 bases and J by 3 bases. The CDR3 has 16 residues. CDR3 DNA sequence: TGTGCCAGCAGTCTGAGGACAGGGGGCTATAATTCACCCCTCCACTTT. Translated, it gives CASSLRTGGYNSPLHF.

The table lists this clonotype with a count of one. The chain recombines TRBV27 with TRBJ2-7; unclear D gene. V was shortened by 10 bases and J by 2 bases, with 12 bases between the two germline ends. Per germline, CDR1 MNHEY and CDR2 SMNVEV (reference sequence). This CDR3 comprises 12 residues. This CDR3 is CATPVGTYEQYF. CDR3 nucleotide sequence: TGTGCCACCCCCGTGGGGACCTACGAGCAGTACTTC.

V usage is TRBV25-1 and J usage is TRBJ2-7; D might be TRBD2 (5 bases). V dropped 3 bases and J dropped 6 bases, with 12 bases sitting between them. The CDR3 covers 13 residues. The germline CDR1 and CDR2 sequences are MGHDK and SYGVNS. The CDR3 sequence: CASSEVATREQYF. The CDR3 coding sequence is TGTGCCAGCAGTGAGGTAGCGACGCGCGAGCAGTACTTC.